The 20 T cell receptor beta chains below were found in one sample sequenced in a study of CD8 T cells in ankylosing spondylitis. TCRdb reprocessed the 5' RACE reads with MiXCR, giving one entry per CDR3 protein. The repertoire holds 700,000 to 1,000,000 distinct CDR3 sequences, with approximately 10% as singletons. The antigens for these receptors are not known. Whole-study results and caveats: Seemingly characteristic of ankylosing spondylitis blood was a TCR beta motif consisting of several highly homologous variants.

Sequencing was carried out using blood, either unsorted or a sorted T cell fraction (not recorded which). These receptors all come from a male donor with ankylosing spondylitis.

This clonotype has at least ten counts. The V call is TRBV20-1, the J call TRBJ2-1, with TRBD2 matching over 10 bases. The CDR3 loop spans 18 amino acids. Germline V gives CDR1 DFQATT, CDR2 SNEGSKA (reference sequence). V shed 0 bases and J 4 bases; nucleotides not matched to a gene: 12. CDR3 amino acids: CSARDRRASGGRYNEQFF. In DNA, the CDR3 is TGCAGTGCTAGAGATCGTAGGGCTAGCGGGGGCCGATACAATGAGCAGTTCTTC.

Here the CDR3 DNA reads TGTGCCAGCAGCTTAGAGGAGGGTCTTGGGGCTTTCTTT. This codes for CASSLEEGLGAFF. V usage is TRBV7-9 and J usage is TRBJ1-1; D is unresolved. Germline CDR1 reads SEHNR; CDR2 reads FQNEAQ (reference sequence). V lost 1 base and J 11 bases, leaving 14 bases between the germline ends. CDR3 size: 13 residues.

This clonotype was seen a handful of times. V gene TRBV20-1 combines with J gene TRBJ2-5; 8 bases are a match to TRBD1. The CDR3 spans 16 residues. From germline, CDR1 is DFQATT and CDR2 SNEGSKA (reference sequence). After removal of 3 bases from V and 5 bases from J, the junction contained 14 bases not matched to a gene. CDR3 protein: CSASTMGQALRETQYF. Here the CDR3 DNA reads TGCAGTGCTAGCACCATGGGACAGGCGCTTCGGGAGACCCAGTACTTC.

The chain employs TRBV12-3 or TRBV12-4 and TRBJ1-1, with D unresolved. V lost 3 bases, J lost 3 bases, and 5 bases lay in between. The CDR3 loop spans 12 amino acids. Written as DNA, the CDR3 is TGTGCCAGCAGTTTCGCGGACACTGAAGCTTTCTTT. Translating it yields CASSFADTEAFF.

The table lists this clonotype with a few counts. The V and J genes are TRBV12-3 or TRBV12-4 and TRBJ2-3, with D perhaps matching TRBD1 or TRBD2 (5 bases each). There are 15 residues in the CDR3. V was cut by 6 bases and J by 1 base, with 14 bases left in between. The CDR3 nucleotides read TGTGCCAGCAGCCCTCAGGGAGTACGCACAGATACGCAGTATTTT. Protein: CASSPQGVRTDTQYF.

The table lists this clonotype with a few counts. The CDR3 DNA follows: TGTGCCAGCAGTGAACAAAGGACATGGACTGGGAACATTCAGTACTTC. Its translation is CASSEQRTWTGNIQYF. The gene calls are TRBV2 and TRBJ2-4, with D perhaps assigned TRBD1 or TRBD2 (5 bases each). This CDR3 is built from 16 residues. Germline V CDR1 and CDR2: SNHLY, FYNNEI. The V gene lost 2 bases and the J gene lost 7 bases, with 18 bases spanning the gap.

The chain has TRBV20-1 and TRBJ2-2; D is perhaps TRBD2 (5 bases). Germline V gene data show CDR1 as DFQATT and CDR2 as SNEGSKA (reference sequence). This CDR3 comprises 15 residues. Trimming took 5 bases from V and 5 from J, leaving 18 bases between them. The CDR3 reads CSAQSLADLTGELFF. The CDR3 nucleotides are TGCAGTGCTCAAAGCCTGGCGGACTTGACCGGGGAGCTGTTTTTT.

This clonotype was seen ten or more times. The chain combines TRBV4-3 with TRBJ1-6; D is ambiguous. Per germline, CDR1 LGHNA and CDR2 YSLEER. V shed 0 bases and J shed 7 bases, with 13 bases lying between them. The CDR3 extends over 16 amino acids. The CDR3 protein is CASSQDAQPWNSPLHF. CDR3 sequence (DNA): TGCGCCAGCAGCCAAGATGCGCAACCGTGGAATTCACCCCTCCACTTT.

This clonotype was observed a few times. The V call is TRBV5-1, the J call TRBJ2-3; 7 nucleotides line up with TRBD1. V lost 3 bases to trimming and J lost 1 base; unmatched junction nucleotides: 11. Germline V gene sequence: CDR1 SGHRS, CDR2 YFSETQ. The CDR3 is made up of 17 amino acids. CDR3 DNA: TGCGCCAGCAGCTCCAAGGACAGGAAAGGGGGCACAGATACGCAGTATTTT. It specifies CASSSKDRKGGTDTQYF. The full variable domain, in which reference TRBV5-1 and TRBJ2-3 provide the parts outside the CDR3, is KAGVTQTPRYLIKTRGQQVTLSCSPISGHRSVSWYQQTPGQGLQFLFEYFSETQRNKGNFPGRFSGRQFSNSRSEMNVSTLELGDSALYLCASSSKDRKGGTDTQYFGPGTRLTVL.

This clonotype was seen ten or more times. The chain has TRBV4-3 and TRBJ1-4; D possibly corresponds to TRBD1 (5 bases). Germline lookup yields CDR1 LGHNA and CDR2 YSLEER. The germline V and J ends were trimmed by 0 bases and 5 bases, with 13 bases remaining between them. The length of the CDR3 is 16 residues. The CDR3 region is CASSQDIRGRNEKLFF. DNA for the CDR3: TGCGCCAGCAGCCAAGATATTAGGGGTCGCAATGAAAAACTGTTTTTT.

This clonotype has only a few counts. The chain has TRBV4-2 and TRBJ2-1; TRBD2 matches at 9 bases. The trim removed 6 bases at V and 6 bases at J, leaving 6 bases unmatched. The CDR3 has 14 amino acids. Germline CDR1 reads LGHNA; CDR2 reads YNFKEQ. CDR3 DNA sequence: TGTGCCAGCAGAGGGCGGGAGGGCCTCAATGAGCAGTTCTTC. Translated, it gives CASRGREGLNEQFF.

The chain has TRBV20-1 and TRBJ1-2; 7 nucleotides line up with TRBD1. V gave up 5 bases and J gave up 8 bases; unmatched junction bases: 8. The germline V gene has CDR1 DFQATT and CDR2 SNEGSKA (reference sequence). CDR3 size: 12 residues. The CDR3, as DNA: TGCAGTGCTTCAGGGGGGGCTGGAGGCTACACCTTC. Encoded protein: CSASGGAGGYTF.

The chain has TRBV20-1 and TRBJ1-5, with D uncertain. CDR1 is DFQATT and CDR2 is SNEGSKA in the germline V gene (reference sequence). V lost 3 bases, J lost 4 bases, and 10 bases lay in between. The CDR3 loop spans 13 amino acids. For the CDR3, the DNA is TGCAGTGCTAGTGAGGGAACTAATCAGCCCCAGCATTTT. As protein: CSASEGTNQPQHF.

This clonotype was picked up many times. This chain joins TRBV18 and TRBJ2-1, with TRBD2 as a possible D gene (5 bases). Germline V lookup: CDR1 KGHSH, CDR2 LQKENI. Trimming shortened V by 8 bases and J by 10 bases, and 18 bases separated the two germline ends. CDR3 size: 13 residues. The DNA for the CDR3 is TGTGCCAGCAAACTTGACTACCTCGGGGAGCAGTTCTTC. Translating gives CASKLDYLGEQFF. Combining the CDR3 with reference TRBV18 and TRBJ2-1 gives the whole variable domain NAGVMQNPRHLVRRRGQEARLRCSPMKGHSHVYWYRQLPEEGLKFMVYLQKENIIDESGMPKERFSAEFPKEGPSILRIQQVVRGDSAAYFCASKLDYLGEQFFGPGTRLTVL.

The chain combines TRBV11-2 with TRBJ1-1; D is unclear. CDR3 size: 15 residues. Germline V gene lookup returns CDR1 SGHAT and CDR2 FQNNGV. V dropped 1 base and J dropped 1 base, with 10 bases sitting between them. The DNA for the CDR3 is TGTGCCAGCAGCTTAGTTACGACGGGGAACACTGAAGCTTTCTTT. This encodes CASSLVTTGNTEAFF.

This clonotype showed up just a few times. The CDR3 nucleotides read TGCAGTGCCCCACTAGCGGGGGCACGGGAGACCCAGTACTTC. It yields the protein CSAPLAGARETQYF. The chain links TRBV20-1 to TRBJ2-5; 11 nucleotides agree with TRBD2. Germline CDR1 reads DFQATT; CDR2 reads SNEGSKA (reference sequence). V shed 6 bases and J 5 bases; nucleotides not matched to a gene: 8. The CDR3 length is 14 residues.

This rearrangement joins TRBV20-1 to TRBJ2-5; the match to TRBD2 covers 9 bases. J gave up 2 bases and V 6 bases, and 10 bases lay outside the gene matches. This CDR3 contains 15 residues. Germline V gives CDR1 DFQATT, CDR2 SNEGSKA (reference sequence). The CDR3 DNA reads TGCAGTGCAAGGGGGCCTAGCGGGAAACAAGAGACCCAGTACTTC. Encoded protein: CSARGPSGKQETQYF.

Ten or more counts support this clonotype. The chain combines TRBV4-3 with TRBJ1-1, with no clear D. V gave up 0 bases and J gave up 1 base, with 6 bases separating them. Germline CDR1 LGHNA, CDR2 YSLEER. This CDR3 has 14 residues. The DNA for the CDR3 is TGCGCCAGCAGCCAAGATCCAGCGAACACTGAAGCTTTCTTT. This translates into CASSQDPANTEAFF.

This clonotype was counted ten times or more. This chain joins TRBV20-1 and TRBJ2-3; TRBD2 is a possible D gene (7 bases). The germline gives CDR1 DFQATT, CDR2 SNEGSKA (reference sequence). This CDR3 region has 15 residues. V gave up 5 bases and J gave up 2 bases, with 17 bases separating them. Here the CDR3 reads CSAVGGGDNTDTQYF. The CDR3 DNA sequence: TGCAGTGCTGTAGGGGGGGGGGATAACACAGATACGCAGTATTTT.

This clonotype was counted ten times or more. V usage is TRBV4-2 and J usage is TRBJ1-2; TRBD1 is a possible D gene (6 bases). The CDR3 is 14 amino acids. The germline V and J ends were trimmed by 0 bases and 8 bases, with 13 bases remaining between them. Germline CDR1 reads LGHNA; CDR2 reads YNFKEQ. The CDR3 reads CASSQESRGRGYTF. The CDR3 nucleotides are TGTGCCAGCAGCCAAGAATCCAGGGGACGAGGCTACACCTTC.